This TCR beta chain was captured by sequencing in a study of T-cell reconstitution after alpha-beta-depleted transplantation in children. There are 17 residues in the CDR3. From germline, CDR1 is SEHNR and CDR2 FQNEAQ (reference sequence). V lost 2 bases and J 2 bases, leaving 13 bases between the germline ends. For TCRbeta, the library was prepared with unique molecular identifiers. TCRdb reprocessed the PCR reads via MiXCR and lists one record per CDR3 protein. This sample yields about 900,000 distinct CDR3 sequences, of which around 30% are seen a single time; roughly 28% belongs to the top ten. V and J are TRBV7-9 and TRBJ2-6; perhaps TRBD1 as D (6 bases). The receptor's source is a boy in the first two years of life who had a stem cell transplant for SCID, so the T cells may come from the graft donor. The sample was PBMCs, mostly from graft donor cells, taken 360 days after TCRalphabeta/CD19-depleted stem cell transplant. The CDR3 DNA is TGTGCCAGCAGCTTATACGGGCAGGGGACTGGGGCCAACGTCCTGACTTTC. Protein: CASSLYGQGTGANVLTF.